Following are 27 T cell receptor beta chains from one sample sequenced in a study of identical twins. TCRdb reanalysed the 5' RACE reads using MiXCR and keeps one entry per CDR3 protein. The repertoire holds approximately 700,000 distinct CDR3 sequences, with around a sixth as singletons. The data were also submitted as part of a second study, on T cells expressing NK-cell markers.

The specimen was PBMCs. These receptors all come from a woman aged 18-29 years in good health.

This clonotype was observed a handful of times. For the CDR3, the DNA is TGCAGTGCTAAGCAGGGACTAGCGCTGACTGAGCAGTTCTTC. It specifies CSAKQGLALTEQFF. The genes are TRBV20-1 and TRBJ2-1, with 10 bases fitting TRBD2. V dropped 4 bases and J dropped 9; count of bases not matched to a gene: 9. Germline assignment: CDR1 DFQATT and CDR2 SNEGSKA (reference sequence). The CDR3 contains 14 residues.

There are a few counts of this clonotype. The CDR3 DNA is TGTGCCAGCAGCAAGGACAGGGTTTACTCCTACGAGCAGTACTTC. It translates to CASSKDRVYSYEQYF. The J gene is TRBJ2-7, the V gene TRBV7-2; TRBD1 matches 8 bases. Trimming removed 5 bases from V and 0 bases from J; junction bases left unmatched: 6. Per germline, CDR1 SGHTA and CDR2 FQGNSA. The CDR3 is 15 residues long.

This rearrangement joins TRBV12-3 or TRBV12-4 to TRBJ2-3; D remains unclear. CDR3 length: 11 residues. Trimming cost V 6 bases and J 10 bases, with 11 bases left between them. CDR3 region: CASSLQFSQYF. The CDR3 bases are TGTGCCAGCAGCCTTCAGTTTTCGCAGTATTTT.

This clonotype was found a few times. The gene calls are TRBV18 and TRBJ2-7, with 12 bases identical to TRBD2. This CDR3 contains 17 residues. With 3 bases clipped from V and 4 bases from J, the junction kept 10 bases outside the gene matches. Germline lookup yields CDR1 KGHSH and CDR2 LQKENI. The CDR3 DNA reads TGTGCCAGCTCACCTCCCTTTGGACTAGCGGGATCGTACGAGCAGTACTTC. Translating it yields CASSPPFGLAGSYEQYF. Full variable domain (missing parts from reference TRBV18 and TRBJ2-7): NAGVMQNPRHLVRRRGQEARLRCSPMKGHSHVYWYRQLPEEGLKFMVYLQKENIIDESGMPKERFSAEFPKEGPSILRIQQVVRGDSAAYFCASSPPFGLAGSYEQYFGPGTRLTVT.

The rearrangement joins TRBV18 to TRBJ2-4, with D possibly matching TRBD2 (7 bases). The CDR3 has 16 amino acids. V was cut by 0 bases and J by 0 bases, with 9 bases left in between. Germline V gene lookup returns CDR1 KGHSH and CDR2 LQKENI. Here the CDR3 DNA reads TGTGCCAGCTCACCACCGGGGGGGCTAGCCAAAAACATTCAGTACTTC. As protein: CASSPPGGLAKNIQYF.

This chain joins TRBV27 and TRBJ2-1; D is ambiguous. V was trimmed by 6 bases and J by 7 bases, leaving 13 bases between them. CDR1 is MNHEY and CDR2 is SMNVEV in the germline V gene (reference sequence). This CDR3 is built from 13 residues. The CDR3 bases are TGTGCCAGCAGCGCCGACAACCAAAATGAGCAGTTCTTC. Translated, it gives CASSADNQNEQFF.

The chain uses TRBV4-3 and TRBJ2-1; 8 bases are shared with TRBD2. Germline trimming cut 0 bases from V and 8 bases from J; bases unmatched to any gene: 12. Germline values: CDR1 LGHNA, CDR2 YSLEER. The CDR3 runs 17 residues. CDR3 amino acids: CASSQDRGTRGSHEQFF. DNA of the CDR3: TGCGCCAGCAGCCAAGATCGGGGGACTAGGGGTTCTCATGAGCAGTTCTTC.

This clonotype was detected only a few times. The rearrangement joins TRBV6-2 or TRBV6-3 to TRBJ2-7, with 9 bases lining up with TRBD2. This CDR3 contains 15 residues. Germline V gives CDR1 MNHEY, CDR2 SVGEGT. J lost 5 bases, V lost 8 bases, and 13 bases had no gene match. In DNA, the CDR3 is TGTGCCAGCCAAGGGGGTGGACTAGCGACGCACGAGCAGTACTTC. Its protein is CASQGGGLATHEQYF.

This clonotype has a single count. The CDR3 is CASSQETGARSYEQYF. The CDR3 nucleotides read TGTGCCAGCAGCCAGGAAACAGGGGCCCGCTCCTACGAGCAGTACTTC. This chain connects TRBV4-2 to TRBJ2-7, with 7 nucleotides matching TRBD1. Germline V CDR1 and CDR2: LGHNA, YNFKEQ. The CDR3 is 16 residues long. J lost 0 bases, V lost 3 bases, and 8 bases had no gene match.

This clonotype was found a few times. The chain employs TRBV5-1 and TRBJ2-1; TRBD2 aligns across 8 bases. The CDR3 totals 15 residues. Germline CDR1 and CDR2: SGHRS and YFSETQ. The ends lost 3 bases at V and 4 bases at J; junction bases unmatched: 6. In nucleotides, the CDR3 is TGCGCCAGCAGCTCAACTAGCGGACAGTACAATGAGCAGTTCTTC. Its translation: CASSSTSGQYNEQFF.

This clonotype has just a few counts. CDR3 bases: TGTGCCAGCAAAAGGACTAGCCAAGAGACCCAGTACTTC. Translated: CASKRTSQETQYF. V is TRBV7-8 and J is TRBJ2-5, with TRBD2 matching 7 bases. CDR3 length: 13 residues. The germline V gene encodes CDR1 SGHVS and CDR2 FQNEAQ. V was clipped by 7 bases and J by 1 base; unmatched bases: 3.

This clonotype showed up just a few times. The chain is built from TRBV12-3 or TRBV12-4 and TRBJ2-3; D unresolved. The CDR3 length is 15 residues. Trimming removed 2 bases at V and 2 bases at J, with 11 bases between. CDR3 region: CASSLSFSNTDTQYF. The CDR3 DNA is TGTGCCAGCAGTTTAAGTTTTTCCAACACAGATACGCAGTATTTT.

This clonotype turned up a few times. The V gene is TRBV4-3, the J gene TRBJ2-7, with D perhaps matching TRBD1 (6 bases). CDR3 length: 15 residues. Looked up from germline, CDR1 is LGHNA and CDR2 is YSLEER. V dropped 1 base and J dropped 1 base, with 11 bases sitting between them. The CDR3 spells CASSQAVGGSYEQYF. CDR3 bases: TGCGCCAGCAGCCAAGCCGTAGGGGGTTCCTACGAGCAGTACTTC.

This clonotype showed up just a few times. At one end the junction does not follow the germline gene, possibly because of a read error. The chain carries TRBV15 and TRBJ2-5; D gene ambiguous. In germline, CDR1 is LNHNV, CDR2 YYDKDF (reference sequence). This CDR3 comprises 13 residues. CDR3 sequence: CATSRDRLSDNDF. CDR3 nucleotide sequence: TGTGCCACCAGCAGAGATCGCTTGTCCGATAACGACTTC.

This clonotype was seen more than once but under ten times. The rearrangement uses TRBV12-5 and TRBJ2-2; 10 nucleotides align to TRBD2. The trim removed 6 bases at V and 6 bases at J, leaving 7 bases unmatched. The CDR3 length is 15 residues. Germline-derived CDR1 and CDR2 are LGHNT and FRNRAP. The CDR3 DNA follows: TGTGCTAGTGGGAACCCTAGCGGGAGTCCCGGGGAGCTGTTTTTT. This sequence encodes CASGNPSGSPGELFF.

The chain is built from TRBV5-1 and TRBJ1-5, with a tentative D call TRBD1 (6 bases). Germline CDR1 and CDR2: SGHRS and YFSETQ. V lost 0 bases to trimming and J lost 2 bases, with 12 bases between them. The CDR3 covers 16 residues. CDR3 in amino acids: CASSLVGGAGNQPQHF. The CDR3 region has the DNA TGCGCCAGCAGCTTGGTTGGGGGGGCGGGCAATCAGCCCCAGCATTTT.

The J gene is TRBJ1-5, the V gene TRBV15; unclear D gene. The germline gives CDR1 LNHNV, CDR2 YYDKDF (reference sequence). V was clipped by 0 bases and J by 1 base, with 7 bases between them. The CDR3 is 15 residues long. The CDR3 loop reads CATSRDPRSNQPQHF. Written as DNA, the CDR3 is TGTGCCACCAGCAGAGATCCCCGAAGCAATCAGCCCCAGCATTTT. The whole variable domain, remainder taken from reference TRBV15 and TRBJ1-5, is DAMVIQNPRYQVTQFGKPVTLSCSQTLNHNVMYWYQQKSSQAPKLLFHYYDKDFNNEADTPDNFQSRRPNTSFCFLDIRSPGLGDTAMYLCATSRDPRSNQPQHFGDGTRLSIL.

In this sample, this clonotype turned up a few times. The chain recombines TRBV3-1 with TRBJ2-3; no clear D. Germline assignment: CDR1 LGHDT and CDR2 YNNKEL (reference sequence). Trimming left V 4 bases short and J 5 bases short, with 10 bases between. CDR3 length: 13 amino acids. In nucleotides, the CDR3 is TGTGCCAGCAGCCCCTTCTCCATAGATACGCAGTATTTT. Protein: CASSPFSIDTQYF.

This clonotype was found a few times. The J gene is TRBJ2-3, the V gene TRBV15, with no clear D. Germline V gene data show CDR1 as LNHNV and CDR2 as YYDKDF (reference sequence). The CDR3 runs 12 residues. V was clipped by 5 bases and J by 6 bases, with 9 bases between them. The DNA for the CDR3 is TGTGCCACCAGCCCACGCCGGGATACGCAGTATTTT. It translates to CATSPRRDTQYF.

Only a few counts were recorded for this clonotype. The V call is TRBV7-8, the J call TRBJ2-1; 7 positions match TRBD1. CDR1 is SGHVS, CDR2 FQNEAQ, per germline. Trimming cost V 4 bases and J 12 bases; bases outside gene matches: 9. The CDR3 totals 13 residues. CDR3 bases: TGTGCCAGCAGCTACGGACAGGCCGCGGGGCAGTTCTTC. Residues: CASSYGQAAGQFF.

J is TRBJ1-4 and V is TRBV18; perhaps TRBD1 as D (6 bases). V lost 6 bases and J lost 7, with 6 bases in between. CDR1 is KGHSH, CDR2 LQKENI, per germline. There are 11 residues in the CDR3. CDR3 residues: CASSDSEKLFF. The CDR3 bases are TGTGCCAGCTCGGACAGTGAAAAACTGTTTTTT.

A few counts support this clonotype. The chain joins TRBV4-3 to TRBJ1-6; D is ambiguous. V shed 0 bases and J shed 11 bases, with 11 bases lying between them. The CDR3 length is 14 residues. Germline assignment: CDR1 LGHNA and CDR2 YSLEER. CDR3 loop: CASSQEGSGAPLHF. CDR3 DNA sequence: TGCGCCAGCAGCCAAGAGGGGAGCGGTGCACCCCTCCACTTT.

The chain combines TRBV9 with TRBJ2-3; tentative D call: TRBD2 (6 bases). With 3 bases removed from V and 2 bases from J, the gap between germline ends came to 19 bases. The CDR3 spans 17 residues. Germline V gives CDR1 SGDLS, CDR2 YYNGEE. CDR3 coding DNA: TGTGCCAGCAGCGCCAAATGGGGGGAGACAACCACAGATACGCAGTATTTT. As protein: CASSAKWGETTTDTQYF.

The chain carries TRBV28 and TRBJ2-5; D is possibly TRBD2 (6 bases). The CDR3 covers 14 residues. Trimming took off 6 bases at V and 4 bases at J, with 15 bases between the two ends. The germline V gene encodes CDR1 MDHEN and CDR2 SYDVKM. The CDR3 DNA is TGTGCCAGCAGACTAGCAGGCGAGGCAGAGACCCAGTACTTC. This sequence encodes CASRLAGEAETQYF.

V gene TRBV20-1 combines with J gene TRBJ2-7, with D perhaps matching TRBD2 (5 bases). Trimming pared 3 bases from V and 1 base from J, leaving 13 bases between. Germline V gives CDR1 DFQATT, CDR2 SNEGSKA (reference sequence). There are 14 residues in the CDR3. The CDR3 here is CSARLDWVSYEQYF. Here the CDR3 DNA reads TGCAGTGCTAGGCTGGACTGGGTATCCTACGAGCAGTACTTC.

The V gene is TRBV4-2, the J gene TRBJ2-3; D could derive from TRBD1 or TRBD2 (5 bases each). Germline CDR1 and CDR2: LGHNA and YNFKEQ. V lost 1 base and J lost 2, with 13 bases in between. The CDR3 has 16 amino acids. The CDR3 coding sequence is TGTGCCAGCAGCCAAGCCGGGACCGCCAACACAGATACGCAGTATTTT. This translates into CASSQAGTANTDTQYF.

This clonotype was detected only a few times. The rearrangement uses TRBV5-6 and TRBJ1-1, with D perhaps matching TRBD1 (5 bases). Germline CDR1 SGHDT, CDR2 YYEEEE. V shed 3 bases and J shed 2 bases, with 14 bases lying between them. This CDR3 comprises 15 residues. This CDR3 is CASSWGRITNTEAFF. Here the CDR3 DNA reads TGTGCCAGCAGCTGGGGACGGATAACTAACACTGAAGCTTTCTTT.